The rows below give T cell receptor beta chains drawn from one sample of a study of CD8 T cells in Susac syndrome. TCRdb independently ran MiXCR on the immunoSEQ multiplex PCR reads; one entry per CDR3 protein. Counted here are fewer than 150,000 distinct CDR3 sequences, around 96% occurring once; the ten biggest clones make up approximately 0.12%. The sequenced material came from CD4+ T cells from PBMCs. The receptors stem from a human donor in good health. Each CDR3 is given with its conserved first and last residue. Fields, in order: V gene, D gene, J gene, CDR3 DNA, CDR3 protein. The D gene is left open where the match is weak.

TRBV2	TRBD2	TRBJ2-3	TGTGCCAGCACTCCACTAGCGGGAGCCCCAGATACGCAGTATTTT	CASTPLAGAPDTQYF
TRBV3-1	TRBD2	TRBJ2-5	TGTGCCAGCAGCCTCCGCGGTAGCGGGATTCAAGAGACCCAGTACTTC	CASSLRGSGIQETQYF
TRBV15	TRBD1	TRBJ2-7	TGTGCCACCAGCAGAGATGAGCCGGGACAGTCAAGGCTGGGCGAGCAGTACTTC	CATSRDEPGQSRLGEQYF
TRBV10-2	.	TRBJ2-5	TGCGCCAGCAGTGACGGAGCAGCACAAGAGACCCAGTACTTC	CASSDGAAQETQYF
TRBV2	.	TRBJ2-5	TGTGCCAGCAGTGAGACTAGTTTGTCAACTGCGACCCAGTACTTC	CASSETSLSTATQYF
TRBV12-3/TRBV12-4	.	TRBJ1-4	TGTGCCAGCAGACAGGGACCTACCCAACTGTTTTTT	CASRQGPTQLFF
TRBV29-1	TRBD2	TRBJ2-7	TGCAGCGTCTCGCTCGGGGGGGTAGGGTACGAGCAGTACTTC	CSVSLGGVGYEQYF
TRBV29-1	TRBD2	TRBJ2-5	TGCAGCGCCTGGGGACTAGCGGGAGAGACCCAGTACTTC	CSAWGLAGETQYF
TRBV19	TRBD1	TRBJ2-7	TGTGCCAGTAGTATTGTGGGACAGGGGCAGTACTTC	CASSIVGQGQYF
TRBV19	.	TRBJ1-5	TGTGCCAGTAGACGAGGTTTGGGGGACGTTCAGCCCCAGCATTTT	CASRRGLGDVQPQHF
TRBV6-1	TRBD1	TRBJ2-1	TGTGCCAGCAGGGCAGGGGGCCGGAGTGAGCAGTTCTTC	CASRAGGRSEQFF